This T cell receptor beta chain emerged from a study of regulatory T cells in long-lasting Graves disease. Turning to the study itself: Those Graves' patients who were newly diagnosed had been on antithyroid drugs under 3 months. Broader study findings: With under 3,500 shared public clonotypes, persistent patients exceeded new patients, who shared about a thousand.

The table lists this clonotype with many counts. No antigen is known for it. Time point noted: newly diagnosed GD, antithyroid drugs for less than 3 months. From RNA extracted from PBMCs, the TCR library was made. Arm-PCR of CDR3 regions with iRepertoire HTBI primers generated TCR beta libraries. MiXCR, run by TCRdb on the multiplex PCR reads, gives a single entry per CDR3 protein. This sample has under 450,000 distinct CDR3 sequences; 15% to 20% occur once, and the top ten carry roughly 21%. Trimming took 6 bases from V and 3 from J; bases not matched to a gene: 6. CDR3 size: 16 residues. CDR1 and CDR2 (germline): SEHNR, FQNEAQ (reference sequence). The same sample was also studied in work on T cells in Graves' hyperthyroidism and ophthalmopathy. That source adds: Uncontrolled infection, other autoimmune disease, pregnancy or lactation disqualified patients from enrolment. Patients with ophthalmopathy were separated from those with stable hyperthyroidism by a 13 V-J model.

The TCR originated in a woman aged 18-35 years with Graves disease. Sequenced here: peripheral blood mononuclear cells (PBMCs), sampled at new diagnosis, from a patient treated with antithyroid drugs. The chain links TRBV7-9 to TRBJ2-5; 14 bases line up with TRBD2. The CDR3 DNA reads TGTGCCAGCAGTTCAGGACTAGCGGGGGGAAAAGAGACCCAGTACTTC. Translated: CASSSGLAGGKETQYF.